This entry describes one TCR beta chain. Antigen: not known. The J segment lost 5 bases and the V segment lost 8 bases, leaving 6 bases of the junction unmatched. Germline V gives CDR1 MNHEY, CDR2 SVGAGI. The CDR3 is 14 amino acids. The source of the sample is a study of PD-1 blockade in classical Hodgkin lymphoma. Study-level points and caveats: There was a significant rise in CD4+ TCR diversity by C4D1, with no such rise for CD8+. Prior to therapy, complete responders displayed diversity much like that of newly diagnosed patients.

Noted time point: cycle 4 day 1 (C4D1), after five to seven weeks of nivolumab. Each and every patient relapsed after autologous stem cell transplantation, and patients got differing brentuximab vedotin exposure. Magnetic negative selection served to purify CD4+ T cells out of PBMCs that had been thawed. Complete response, partial response or progressive disease made up the best responses. Generated by immunoSEQ multiplex PCR, the TCRdb table keeps only in-frame clones and is missing some. The table records tens of thousands of clones, roughly 80% of them present only once. Sample: CD4+ T cells from blood, taken before the fourth cycle of nivolumab. The TCR originated in a human donor with classical Hodgkin lymphoma. The V and J genes are TRBV6-5 and TRBJ2-1, with TRBD2 matching over 10 bases. The CDR3 nucleotides read TGTGCCAGCTTAAAGCGGGGGGGACACAATGAGCAGTTCTTC. As protein: CASLKRGGHNEQFF.